Below, one TCR beta chain is given with its context. Its antigen is undetermined. The sample comes from a study of cytomegalovirus exposure and HLA in healthy donors. Study overall: About 80 million unique TCRs from HLA-typed donors made up an early data release.

The germline V gene has CDR1 MDHEN and CDR2 SYDVKM. V was pared by 2 bases and J by 4 bases, with 6 bases between. This CDR3 contains 12 residues. Study-wide findings and caveats: Later analysis showed TCR association rates varying by HLA locus, highest for DRB1 and lowest for HLA-C. Evidence from a later analysis indicated that most CMV-associated TCR beta chains looked HLA-restricted.

Vbeta (60) and Jbeta (13) primers were used in the PCR. The table came from immunoSEQ multiplex PCR; TCRdb's copy has only in-frame clones and leaves some out. The data hold about 140,000 clones, with roughly 75% observed a single time. This TCR came from a man aged 18 to 30 in good health and CMV-seropositive. Source material: PBMCs. V is TRBV28 and J is TRBJ2-7, with no clear D. The CDR3 DNA is TGTGCCAGCAGTTTAACCGGGTACGAGCAGTACTTC. This codes for CASSLTGYEQYF.